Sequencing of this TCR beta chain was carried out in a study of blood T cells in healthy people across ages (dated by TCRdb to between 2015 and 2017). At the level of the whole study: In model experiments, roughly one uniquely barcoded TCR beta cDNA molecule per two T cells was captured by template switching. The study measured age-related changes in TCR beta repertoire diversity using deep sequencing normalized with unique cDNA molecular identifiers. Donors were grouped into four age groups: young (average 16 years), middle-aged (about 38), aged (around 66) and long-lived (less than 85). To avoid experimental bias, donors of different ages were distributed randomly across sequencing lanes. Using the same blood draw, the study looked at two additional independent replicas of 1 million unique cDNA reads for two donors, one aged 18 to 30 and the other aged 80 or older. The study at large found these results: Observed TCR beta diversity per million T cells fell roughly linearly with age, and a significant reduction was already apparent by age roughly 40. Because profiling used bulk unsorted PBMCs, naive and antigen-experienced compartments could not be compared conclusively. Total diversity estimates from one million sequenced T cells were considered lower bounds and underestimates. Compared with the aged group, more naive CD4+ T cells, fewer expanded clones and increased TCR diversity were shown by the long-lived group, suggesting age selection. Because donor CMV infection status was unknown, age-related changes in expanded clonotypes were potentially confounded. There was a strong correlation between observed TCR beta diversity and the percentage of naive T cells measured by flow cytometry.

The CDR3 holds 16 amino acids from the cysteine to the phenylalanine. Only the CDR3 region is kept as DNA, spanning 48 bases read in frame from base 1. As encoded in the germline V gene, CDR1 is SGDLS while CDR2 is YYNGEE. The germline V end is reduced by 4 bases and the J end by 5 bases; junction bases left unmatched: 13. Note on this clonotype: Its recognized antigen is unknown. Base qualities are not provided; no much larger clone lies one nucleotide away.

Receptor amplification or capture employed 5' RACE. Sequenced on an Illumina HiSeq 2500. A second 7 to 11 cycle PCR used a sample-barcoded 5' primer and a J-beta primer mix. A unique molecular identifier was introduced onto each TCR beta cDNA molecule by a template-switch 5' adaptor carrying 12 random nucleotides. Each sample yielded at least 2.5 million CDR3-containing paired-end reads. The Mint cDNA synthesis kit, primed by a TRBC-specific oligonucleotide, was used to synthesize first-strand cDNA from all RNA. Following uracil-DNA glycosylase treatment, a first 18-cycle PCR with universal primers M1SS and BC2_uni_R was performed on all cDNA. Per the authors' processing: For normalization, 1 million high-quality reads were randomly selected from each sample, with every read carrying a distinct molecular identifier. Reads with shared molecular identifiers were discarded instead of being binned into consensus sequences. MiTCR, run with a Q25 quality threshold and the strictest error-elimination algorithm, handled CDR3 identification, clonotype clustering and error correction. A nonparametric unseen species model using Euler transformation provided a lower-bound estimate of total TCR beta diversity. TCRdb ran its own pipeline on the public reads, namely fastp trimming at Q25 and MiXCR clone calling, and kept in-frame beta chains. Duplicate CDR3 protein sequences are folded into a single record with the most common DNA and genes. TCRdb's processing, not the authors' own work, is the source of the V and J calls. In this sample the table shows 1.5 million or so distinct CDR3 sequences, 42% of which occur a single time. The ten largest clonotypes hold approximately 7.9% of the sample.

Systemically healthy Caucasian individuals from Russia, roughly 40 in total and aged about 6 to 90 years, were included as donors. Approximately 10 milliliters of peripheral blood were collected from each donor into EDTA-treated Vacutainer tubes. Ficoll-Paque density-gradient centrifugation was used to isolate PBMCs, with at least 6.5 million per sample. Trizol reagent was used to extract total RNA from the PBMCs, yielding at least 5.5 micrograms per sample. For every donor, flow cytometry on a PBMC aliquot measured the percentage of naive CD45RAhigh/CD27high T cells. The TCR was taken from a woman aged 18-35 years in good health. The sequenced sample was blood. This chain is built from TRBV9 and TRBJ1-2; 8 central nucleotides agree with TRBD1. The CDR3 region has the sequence CASSFRGLQGAYGYTF. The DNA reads TGTGCCAGCAGCTTCAGGGGCCTTCAGGGGGCATATGGCTACACCTTC.